These 15 T cell receptor beta chains came from one sample sequenced in a study of spatial heterogeneity in lung cancer. Study-level results: Mutation tallies in tumors tracked expanded intratumoral alpha and beta TCR counts.

No antigen is known for these receptors. Time point here: sample taken at primary tumor resection. TCRdb ran MiXCR on the 5' RACE reads and lists one entry per CDR3 protein. The data contain 15,000 to 20,000 distinct CDR3 sequences, under 7% of them singletons. Sequenced here: lung tumor tissue, sampled at surgery. The receptors originated from a female donor with early-stage non-small cell lung cancer.

This clonotype was seen many times. The chain has TRBV21-1 and TRBJ2-1; the DNA was not used to check the table's D call, TRBD2. TRBV21-1 is listed as a pseudogene. This CDR3 has 19 residues. The CDR3 coding sequence is TGTGCCAGCAGCAAGGGGCCCGAGCAGGGATTTAGCTCCTACAATGAGCAGTTCTTC. Residues: CASSKGPEQGFSSYNEQFF.

This clonotype was observed at least ten times. DNA for the CDR3: TGCGCCAGCAGCCCGACTAGCGACAATGAGCAGTTCTTC. Translating gives CASSPTSDNEQFF. The chain has TRBV5-1 and TRBJ2-1; 8 bases are shared with TRBD2. This CDR3 is built from 13 residues. With 4 bases clipped from V and 5 bases from J, the junction kept 2 bases outside the gene matches. Germline V gene sequence: CDR1 SGHRS, CDR2 YFSETQ.

This clonotype was seen at least ten times. The J gene is TRBJ1-5, the V gene TRBV19, with 7 bases aligning to TRBD1. This CDR3 spans 13 amino acids. Germline V lookup: CDR1 LNHDA, CDR2 SQIVND (reference sequence). V lost 9 bases and J lost 3; bases outside the gene matches: 5. The CDR3 reads CASLGQNNQPQHF. The CDR3 DNA reads as TGTGCCAGCCTGGGACAGAACAATCAGCCCCAGCATTTT.

This clonotype is categorized as medium-sized (0.01 to 0.1%). The V and J genes are TRBV6-2 or TRBV6-3 and TRBJ2-6; D perhaps matches TRBD2 (5 bases). V shed 6 bases and J shed 4 bases, with 13 bases lying between them. Germline CDR1 is MNHEY and CDR2 is SVGEGT. CDR3 length: 15 residues. The CDR3 nucleotides read TGTGCCAGCAGGCTCCTTGGGAGAGGGGCCAACGTCCTGACTTTC. The encoded protein is CASRLLGRGANVLTF.

This clonotype was detected many times. The chain uses TRBV7-2 and TRBJ1-2; D ambiguous. The V end was cut by 7 bases, the J end by 2 bases, with 8 bases between. Germline lookup yields CDR1 SGHTA and CDR2 FQGNSA. CDR3 size: 12 residues. In nucleotides, the CDR3 is TGTGCCAGCACCCTAACCAACTATGGCTACACCTTC. Protein: CASTLTNYGYTF. Drawing the rest from reference TRBV7-2 and TRBJ1-2, the complete variable domain is GAGVSQSPSNKVTEKGKDVELRCDPISGHTALYWYRQSLGQGLEFLIYFQGNSAPDKSGLPSDRFSAERTGGSVSTLTIQRTQQEDSAVYLCASTLTNYGYTFGSGTRLTVV.

Turning to this clonotype: It may be a read error: a sequence one base away is much more abundant. V usage is TRBV5-4 and J usage is TRBJ2-7; tentative D call: TRBD2 (5 bases). The CDR3 extends over 15 amino acids. CDR1 is SGHNT, CDR2 YYREEE, per germline (reference sequence). CDR3 DNA sequence: TGTGTCAGCAGCTTGGGCGGAGGAGGAACACGCGAGCAGTACTTC. It yields the protein CVSSLGGGGTREQYF. Complete variable domain (other parts from reference TRBV5-4 and TRBJ2-7): ETGVTQSPTHLIKTRGQQVTLRCSSQSGHNTVSWYQQALGQGPQFIFQYYREEENGRGNFPPRFSGLQFPNYSSELNVNALELDDSALYLCVSSLGGGGTREQYFGPGTRLTVT.

This clonotype was observed many times. V gene TRBV12-2 combines with J gene TRBJ1-5; no check of the table's D call, TRBD1, against the DNA was made. TRBV12-2 is a pseudogene. CDR3 size: 19 residues. The CDR3 DNA reads as TGTGCAAGTCGCTTAGCAAAACTTTCCAGGACAGCTAGCAATCAGCCCCAGCATTTT. Its translation is CASRLAKLSRTASNQPQHF.

This clonotype was observed at least ten times. The CDR3 region is CASTDSNQPQHF. CDR3 nucleotides: TGTGCCAGCACTGATAGCAATCAGCCCCAGCATTTT. This chain connects TRBV7-2 to TRBJ1-5; D not resolved. The CDR3 is 12 residues long. CDR1 is SGHTA and CDR2 is FQGNSA in the germline V gene. V shed 7 bases and J shed 0 bases, with 4 bases lying between them.

This clonotype has at least ten counts. V is TRBV7-2 and J is TRBJ1-2; no clear D. Trimming shortened V by 0 bases and J by 7 bases, and 9 bases separated the two germline ends. The germline gives CDR1 SGHTA, CDR2 FQGNSA. This CDR3 region has 13 residues. In nucleotides, the CDR3 is TGTGCCAGCAGCTTAGCCCTCCGGGGTGGCTACACCTTC. Its protein is CASSLALRGGYTF.

This clonotype was recorded at least ten times. This sequence joins TRBV28 and TRBJ1-1; D remains ambiguous. V was cut by 5 bases and J by 2 bases, with 3 bases left in between. The CDR3 loop spans 11 amino acids. Germline CDR1 is MDHEN and CDR2 is SYDVKM. The CDR3 bases are TGTGCCAGCAGTGTAAACACTGAAGCTTTCTTT. Encoded protein: CASSVNTEAFF.

This clonotype was recorded many times. The chain employs TRBV20-1 and TRBJ1-2, with D possibly matching TRBD1 (6 bases). This CDR3 contains 15 residues. Trimming pared 6 bases from V and 2 bases from J, leaving 19 bases between. Germline loops: CDR1 DFQATT, CDR2 SNEGSKA (reference sequence). CDR3 DNA: TGCAGTGCCGAGACAGGAGGTCTAACCAACTATGGCTACACCTTC. Residues: CSAETGGLTNYGYTF.

This clonotype has a count of ten or more. CDR3 loop: CASSLFSQQGQATEAFF. In DNA, the CDR3 is TGTGCCAGCAGTTTATTTTCCCAACAGGGGCAGGCGACTGAAGCTTTCTTT. J is TRBJ1-1 and V is TRBV27; 7 bases line up with TRBD1. The CDR3 has 17 amino acids. Germline-derived CDR1 and CDR2 are MNHEY and SMNVEV (reference sequence). V trimming: 1 base; J trimming: 5 bases; junction bases outside the gene matches: 13.

Ten or more counts support this clonotype. J is TRBJ1-1 and V is TRBV7-2; D possibly corresponds to TRBD1 (5 bases). Germline V gene data show CDR1 as SGHTA and CDR2 as FQGNSA. Trimming shortened V by 3 bases and J by 1 base, and 18 bases separated the two germline ends. CDR3 length: 17 amino acids. The CDR3 sequence is CASSFISIGTGNTEAFF. The CDR3 nucleotides read TGTGCCAGCAGCTTTATATCGATTGGGACGGGGAACACTGAAGCTTTCTTT.

The V call is TRBV7-2, the J call TRBJ2-7, with D maybe TRBD2 (6 bases). From germline, CDR1 is SGHTA and CDR2 FQGNSA. This CDR3 is 14 amino acids long. Trimming shortened V by 4 bases and J by 5 bases, and 15 bases separated the two germline ends. DNA of the CDR3: TGTGCCAGCAGCTACCGCCTCGGGAGCCACGAGCAGTACGTC. Its translation is CASSYRLGSHEQYV.

This clonotype was counted ten times or more. The rearrangement links TRBV5-1 to TRBJ2-1, with TRBD2 matching over 14 bases. The junction had 6 bases not matched to a gene; V was cut back by 4 bases and J by 0 bases. The CDR3 has 18 residues. Per germline, CDR1 SGHRS and CDR2 YFSETQ. CDR3 nucleotide sequence: TGCGCCAGCAGCCTGACTAGCGGGAGGGCGAGCTCCTACAATGAGCAGTTCTTC. Translated: CASSLTSGRASSYNEQFF.